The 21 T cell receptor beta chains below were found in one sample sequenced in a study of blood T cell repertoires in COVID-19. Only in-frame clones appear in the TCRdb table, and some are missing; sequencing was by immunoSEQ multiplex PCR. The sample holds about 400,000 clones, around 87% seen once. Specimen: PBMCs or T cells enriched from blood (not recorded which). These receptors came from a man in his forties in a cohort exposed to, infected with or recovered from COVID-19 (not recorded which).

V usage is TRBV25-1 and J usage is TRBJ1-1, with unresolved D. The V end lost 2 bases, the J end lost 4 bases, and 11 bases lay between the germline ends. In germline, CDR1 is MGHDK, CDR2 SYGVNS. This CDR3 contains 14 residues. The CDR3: CASSEAGVSTEAFF. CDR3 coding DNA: TGTGCCAGCAGTGAAGCCGGGGTGAGCACTGAAGCTTTCTTT.

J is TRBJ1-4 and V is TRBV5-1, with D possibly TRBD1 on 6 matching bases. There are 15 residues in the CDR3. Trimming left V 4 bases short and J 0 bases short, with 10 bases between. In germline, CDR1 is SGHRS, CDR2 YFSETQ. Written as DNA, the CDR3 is TGCGCCAGCAGCCCCGGACAGTCAACTAATGAAAAACTGTTTTTT. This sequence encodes CASSPGQSTNEKLFF.

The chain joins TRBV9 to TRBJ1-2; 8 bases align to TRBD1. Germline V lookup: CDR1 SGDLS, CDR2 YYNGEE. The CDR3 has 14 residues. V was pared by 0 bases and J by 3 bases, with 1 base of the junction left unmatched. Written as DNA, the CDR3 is TGTGCCAGCAGCGTAGGGGGACAGGACTATGGCTACACCTTC. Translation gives CASSVGGQDYGYTF.

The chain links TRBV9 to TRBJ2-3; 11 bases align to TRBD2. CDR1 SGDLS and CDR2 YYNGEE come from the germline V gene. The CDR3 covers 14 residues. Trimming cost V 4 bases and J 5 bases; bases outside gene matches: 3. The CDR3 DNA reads TGTGCCAGCAGCCCAGGGACTAGCGGAGATACGCAGTATTTT. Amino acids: CASSPGTSGDTQYF.

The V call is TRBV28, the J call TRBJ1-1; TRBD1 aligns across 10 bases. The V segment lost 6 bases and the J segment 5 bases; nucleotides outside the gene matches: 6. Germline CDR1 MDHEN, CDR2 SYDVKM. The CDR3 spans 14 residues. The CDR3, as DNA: TGTGCCAGCAGATCCGGGACAGGGGTTACTGAAGCTTTCTTT. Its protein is CASRSGTGVTEAFF. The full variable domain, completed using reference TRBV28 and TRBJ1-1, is DVKVTQSSRYLVKRTGEKVFLECVQDMDHENMFWYRQDPGLGLRLIYFSYDVKMKEKGDIPEGYSVSREKKERFSLILESASTNQTSMYLCASRSGTGVTEAFFGQGTRLTVV.

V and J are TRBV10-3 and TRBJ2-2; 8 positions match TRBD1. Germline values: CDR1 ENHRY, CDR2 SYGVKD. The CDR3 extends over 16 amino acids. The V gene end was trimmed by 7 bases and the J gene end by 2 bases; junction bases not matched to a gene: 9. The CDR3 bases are TGTGCCATCACGGACCGGACAGGGAGAAACACCGGGGAGCTGTTTTTT. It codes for CAITDRTGRNTGELFF.

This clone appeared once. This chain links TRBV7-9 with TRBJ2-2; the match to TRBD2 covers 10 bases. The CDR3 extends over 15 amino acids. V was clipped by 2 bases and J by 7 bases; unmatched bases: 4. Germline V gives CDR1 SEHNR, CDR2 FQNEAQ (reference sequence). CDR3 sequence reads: CASSLPAGGDGELFF. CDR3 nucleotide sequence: TGTGCCAGCAGCTTACCAGCGGGAGGGGACGGGGAGCTGTTTTTT.

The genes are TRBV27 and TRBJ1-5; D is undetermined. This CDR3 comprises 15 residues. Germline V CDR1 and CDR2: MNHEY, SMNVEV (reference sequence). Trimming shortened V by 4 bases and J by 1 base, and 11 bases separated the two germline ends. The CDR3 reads CASSSSRVSNQPQHF. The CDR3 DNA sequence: TGTGCCAGCAGTTCGTCCCGGGTAAGCAATCAGCCCCAGCATTTT.

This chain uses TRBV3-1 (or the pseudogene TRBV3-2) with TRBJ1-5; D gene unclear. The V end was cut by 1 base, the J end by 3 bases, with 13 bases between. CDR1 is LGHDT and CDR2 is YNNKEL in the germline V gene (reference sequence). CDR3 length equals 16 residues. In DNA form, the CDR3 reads TGTGCCAGCAGCCAAGGGTCTCCCTCACTCAATCAGCCCCAGCATTTT. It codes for CASSQGSPSLNQPQHF.

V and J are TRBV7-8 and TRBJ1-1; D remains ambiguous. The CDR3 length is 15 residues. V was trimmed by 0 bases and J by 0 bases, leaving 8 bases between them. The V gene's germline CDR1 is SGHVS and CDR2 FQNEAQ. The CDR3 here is CASSLAEAVNTEAFF. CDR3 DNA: TGTGCCAGCAGCTTAGCGGAGGCAGTGAACACTGAAGCTTTCTTT.

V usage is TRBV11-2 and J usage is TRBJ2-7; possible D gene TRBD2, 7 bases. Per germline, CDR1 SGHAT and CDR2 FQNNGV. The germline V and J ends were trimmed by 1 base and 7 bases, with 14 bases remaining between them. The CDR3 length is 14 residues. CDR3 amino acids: CASSLVVGGAEQYF. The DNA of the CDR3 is TGTGCCAGCAGCTTAGTCGTTGGGGGGGCTGAGCAGTACTTC.

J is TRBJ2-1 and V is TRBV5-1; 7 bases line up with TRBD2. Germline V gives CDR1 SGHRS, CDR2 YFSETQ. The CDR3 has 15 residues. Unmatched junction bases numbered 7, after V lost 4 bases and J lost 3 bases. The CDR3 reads CASSRGSGNYNEQFF. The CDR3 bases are TGCGCCAGCAGCCGAGGAAGCGGGAACTACAATGAGCAGTTCTTC.

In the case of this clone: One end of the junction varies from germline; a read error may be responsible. The CDR3 spells CASSGVLGLAGNGQFF. The CDR3 nucleotides are TGCGCCAGCAGCGGCGTCCTGGGACTAGCGGGCAATGGGCAGTTCTTC. The chain combines TRBV5-1 with TRBJ2-1, with TRBD2 matching over 12 bases. The CDR3 is made up of 16 amino acids. Germline CDR1 and CDR2: SGHRS and YFSETQ.

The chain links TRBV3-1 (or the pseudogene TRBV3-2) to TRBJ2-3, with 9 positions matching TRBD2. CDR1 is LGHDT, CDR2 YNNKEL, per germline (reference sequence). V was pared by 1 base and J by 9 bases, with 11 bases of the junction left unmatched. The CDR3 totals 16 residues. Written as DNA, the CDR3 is TGTGCCAGCAGCCAAGGATTTCCTAGCGGGGCTTCAACGCAGTATTTT. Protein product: CASSQGFPSGASTQYF.

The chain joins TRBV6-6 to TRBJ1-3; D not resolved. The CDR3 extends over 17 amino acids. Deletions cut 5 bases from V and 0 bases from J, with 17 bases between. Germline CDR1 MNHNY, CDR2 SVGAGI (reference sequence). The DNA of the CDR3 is TGTGCCAGCAGTCCCCTAACAGTCGGAGGCTCTGGAAACACCATATATTTT. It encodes CASSPLTVGGSGNTIYF.

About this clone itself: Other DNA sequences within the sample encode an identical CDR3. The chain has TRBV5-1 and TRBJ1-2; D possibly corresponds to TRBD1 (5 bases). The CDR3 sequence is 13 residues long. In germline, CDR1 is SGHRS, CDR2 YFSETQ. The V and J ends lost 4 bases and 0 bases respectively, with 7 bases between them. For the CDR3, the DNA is TGCGCCAGCAGCCCGGACACTAACTATGGCTACACCTTC. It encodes CASSPDTNYGYTF.

In DNA, the CDR3 is TGTGCCAGCAGACGGCAGGGTGGAAACATTCAGTACTTC. Protein product: CASRRQGGNIQYF. The chain recombines TRBV28 with TRBJ2-4; perhaps TRBD1 as D (5 bases). Trimming left V 6 bases short and J 6 bases short, with 12 bases between. CDR1 and CDR2 from the germline V gene are MDHEN and SYDVKM. The CDR3 is made up of 13 amino acids.

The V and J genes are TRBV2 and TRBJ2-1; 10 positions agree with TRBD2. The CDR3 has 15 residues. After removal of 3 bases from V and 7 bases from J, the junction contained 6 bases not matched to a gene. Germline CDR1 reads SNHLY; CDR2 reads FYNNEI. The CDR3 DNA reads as TGTGCCAGCAGTGAGCTAGCGGGAGTGGCAAATGAGCAGTTCTTC. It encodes CASSELAGVANEQFF.

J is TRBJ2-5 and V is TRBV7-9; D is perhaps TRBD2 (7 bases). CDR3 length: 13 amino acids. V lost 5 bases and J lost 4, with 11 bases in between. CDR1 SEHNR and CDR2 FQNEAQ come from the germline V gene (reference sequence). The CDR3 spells CASSLGGPETQYF. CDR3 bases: TGTGCCAGCAGCCTCGGGGGGCCAGAGACCCAGTACTTC.

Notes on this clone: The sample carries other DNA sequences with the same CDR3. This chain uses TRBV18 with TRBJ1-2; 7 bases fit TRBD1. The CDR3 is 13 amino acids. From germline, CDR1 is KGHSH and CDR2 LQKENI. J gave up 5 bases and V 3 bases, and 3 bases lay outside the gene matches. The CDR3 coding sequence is TGTGCCAGCTCACCGGGACAGAATTATGGCTACACCTTC. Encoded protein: CASSPGQNYGYTF. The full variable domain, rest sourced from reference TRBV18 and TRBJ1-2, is NAGVMQNPRHLVRRRGQEARLRCSPMKGHSHVYWYRQLPEEGLKFMVYLQKENIIDESGMPKERFSAEFPKEGPSILRIQQVVRGDSAAYFCASSPGQNYGYTFGSGTRLTVV.

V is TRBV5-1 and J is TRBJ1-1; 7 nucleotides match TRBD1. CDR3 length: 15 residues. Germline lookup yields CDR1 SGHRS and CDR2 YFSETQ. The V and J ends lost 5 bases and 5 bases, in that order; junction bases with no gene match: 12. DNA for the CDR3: TGCGCCAGCAGTTCGCAGGGGGGCCTCAGGACTGAAGCTTTCTTT. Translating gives CASSSQGGLRTEAFF. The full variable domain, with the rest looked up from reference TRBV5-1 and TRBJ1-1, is KAGVTQTPRYLIKTRGQQVTLSCSPISGHRSVSWYQQTPGQGLQFLFEYFSETQRNKGNFPGRFSGRQFSNSRSEMNVSTLELGDSALYLCASSSQGGLRTEAFFGQGTRLTVV.